This TCR beta chain was sequenced for a study of PD-1 blockade in classical Hodgkin lymphoma. The study, taken as a whole, reports: Repertoire difference causes, possibly disease activity or prior therapy, remain undefined. Reported baseline diversity: healthy donors highest, relapsed/refractory patients lowest.

Within the sample, this clone is large. Antigen unknown. Looked up from germline, CDR1 is SEHNR and CDR2 is FQNEAQ (reference sequence). V lost 5 bases, J lost 10 bases, and 12 bases stayed unmatched. The CDR3 contains 16 residues. Some clones are missing from TCRdb's copy, which holds only in-frame ones; the method was immunoSEQ multiplex PCR. The profile shows around 2,000 clones, 70% to 75% of them singletons. Documented time point: newly diagnosed, previously untreated cHL patient sample. After thawing, PBMCs were subjected to magnetic negative selection to isolate CD8+ T cells. PBMCs from patients with newly diagnosed, untreated classical Hodgkin lymphoma served as a comparison group for the relapsed/refractory trial patients.

This rearrangement joins TRBV7-9 to TRBJ1-6, with 9 bases that match TRBD1. The sample consisted of CD8+ T cells from blood. The sequence was collected from a human donor with classical Hodgkin lymphoma. The CDR3 reads CASSQGQGMRESPLHF. The DNA for the CDR3 is TGTGCCAGCAGCCAAGGACAGGGGATGAGGGAATCACCCCTCCACTTT.